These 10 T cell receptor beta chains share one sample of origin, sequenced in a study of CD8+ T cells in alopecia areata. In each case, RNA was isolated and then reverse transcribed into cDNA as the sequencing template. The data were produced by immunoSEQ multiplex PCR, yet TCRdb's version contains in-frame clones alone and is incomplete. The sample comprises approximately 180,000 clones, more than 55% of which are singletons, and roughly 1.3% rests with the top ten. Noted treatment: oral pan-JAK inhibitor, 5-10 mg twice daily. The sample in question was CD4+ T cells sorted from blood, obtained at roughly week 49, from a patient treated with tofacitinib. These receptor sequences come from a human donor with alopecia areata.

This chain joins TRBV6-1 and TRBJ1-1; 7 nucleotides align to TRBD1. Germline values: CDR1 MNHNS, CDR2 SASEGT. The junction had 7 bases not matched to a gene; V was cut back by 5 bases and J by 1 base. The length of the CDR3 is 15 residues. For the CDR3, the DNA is TGTGCCAGCAGTTCCACAGGGGAGGGGAACACTGAAGCTTTCTTT. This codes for CASSSTGEGNTEAFF.

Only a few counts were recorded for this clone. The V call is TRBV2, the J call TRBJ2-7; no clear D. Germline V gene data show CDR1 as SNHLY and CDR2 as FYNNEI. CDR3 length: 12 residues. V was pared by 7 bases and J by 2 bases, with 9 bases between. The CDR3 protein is CASNRETYEQYF. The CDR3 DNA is TGTGCCAGCAATAGGGAAACCTACGAGCAGTACTTC.

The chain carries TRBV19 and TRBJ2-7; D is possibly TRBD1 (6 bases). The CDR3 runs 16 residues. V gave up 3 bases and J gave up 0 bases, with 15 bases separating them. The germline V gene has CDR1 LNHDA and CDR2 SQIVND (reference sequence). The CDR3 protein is CASSMGHRVYSYEQYF. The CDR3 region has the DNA TGTGCCAGTAGTATGGGGCACAGGGTTTACTCCTACGAGCAGTACTTC.

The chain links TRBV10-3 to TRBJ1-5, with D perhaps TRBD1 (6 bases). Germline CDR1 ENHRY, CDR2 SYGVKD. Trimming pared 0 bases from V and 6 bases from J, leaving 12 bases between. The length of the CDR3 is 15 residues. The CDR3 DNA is TGTGCCATCAGTGAGTCGACGGGGGCTGGTCAGCCCCAGCATTTT. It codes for CAISESTGAGQPQHF.

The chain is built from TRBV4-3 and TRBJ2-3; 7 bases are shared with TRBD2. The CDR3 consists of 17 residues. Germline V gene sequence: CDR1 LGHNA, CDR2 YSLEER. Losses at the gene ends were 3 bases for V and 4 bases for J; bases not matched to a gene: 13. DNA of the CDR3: TGCGCCAGCAGCCAGGGACGGACTAGTCTTGAGGCAGATACGCAGTATTTT. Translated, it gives CASSQGRTSLEADTQYF.

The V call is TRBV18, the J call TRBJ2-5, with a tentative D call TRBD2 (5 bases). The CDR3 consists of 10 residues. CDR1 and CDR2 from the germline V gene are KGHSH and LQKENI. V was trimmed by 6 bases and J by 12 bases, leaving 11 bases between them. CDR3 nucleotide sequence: TGTGCCAGCTCTAGCGACACTAAGTACTTC. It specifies CASSSDTKYF.

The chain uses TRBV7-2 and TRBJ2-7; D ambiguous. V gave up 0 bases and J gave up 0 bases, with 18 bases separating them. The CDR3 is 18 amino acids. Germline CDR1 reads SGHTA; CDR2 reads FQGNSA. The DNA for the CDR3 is TGTGCCAGCAGCTTAGCATCATTCGCGAACGTCCCCTCCTACGAGCAGTACTTC. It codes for CASSLASFANVPSYEQYF.

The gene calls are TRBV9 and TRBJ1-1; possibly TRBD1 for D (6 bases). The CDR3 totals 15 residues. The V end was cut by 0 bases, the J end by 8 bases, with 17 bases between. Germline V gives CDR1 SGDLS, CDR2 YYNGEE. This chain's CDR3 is CASSVAGRGGGEAFF. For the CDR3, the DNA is TGTGCCAGCAGCGTAGCTGGCAGGGGAGGAGGAGAAGCTTTCTTT.

The CDR3 reads CATRTLGSTDTQYF. The CDR3 DNA reads TGTGCCACCAGGACCCTAGGAAGTACAGATACGCAGTATTTT. The rearrangement joins TRBV15 to TRBJ2-3; no clear D gene. This CDR3 has 14 residues. Trimming took 6 bases from V and 3 from J, leaving 13 bases between them. CDR1 is LNHNV and CDR2 is YYDKDF in the germline V gene (reference sequence).

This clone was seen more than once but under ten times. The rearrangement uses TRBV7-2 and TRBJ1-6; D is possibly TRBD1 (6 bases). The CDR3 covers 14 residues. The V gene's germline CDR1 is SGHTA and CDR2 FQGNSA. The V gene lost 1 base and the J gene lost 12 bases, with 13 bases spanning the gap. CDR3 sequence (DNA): TGTGCCAGCAGCTTAGGAGGGGGTAGTGGACCCCTCCACTTT. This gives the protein CASSLGGGSGPLHF.